This T cell receptor (beta chain) was recorded in a study of T cell repertoires in cytomegalovirus infection. Background on the study: In public TCR beta signatures, there were indications of both CMV infection and matching HLA type. Study-level findings and limits: Clonotypes of TCR beta that were HLA-C-restricted and CMV-specific dominated the ex vivo response. Summed public TCR beta family frequency identified CMV carriers bearing the relevant HLA.

Per germline, CDR1 SEHNR and CDR2 FQNEAQ (reference sequence). This CDR3 comprises 15 residues. Deletions cut 5 bases from V and 4 bases from J, with 15 bases between. TCRdb ran MiXCR on the reads and lists one entry per CDR3 protein. The table lists about 680,000 distinct CDR3 sequences, roughly a quarter of them singletons. In this sample, this clonotype turned up many times. The antigen is undetermined. This receptor was obtained from a human donor in good health (CMV status not recorded). Some clones in this sample may be carry-over from other donors' samples. The material sequenced was CD8+ T cells from PBMCs. The chain has TRBV7-9 and TRBJ2-4, with D perhaps TRBD1 (6 bases). The chain's CDR3 is CASSPKKGQKNIQYF. As DNA, the CDR3 is TGTGCCAGCAGCCCGAAGAAAGGACAGAAAAACATTCAGTACTTC.